The source of this T cell receptor (beta chain) is a study of T cell responses to AZD1222 COVID-19 vaccine. Study results and caveats: The study found Spike-specific TCR breadth and depth rose after two AZD1222 doses. Most donors were white British and more were female, and clonal diversity was possibly underestimated.

Clones were sequenced by immunoSEQ multiplex PCR, and TCRdb holds only the in-frame ones, with some missing. The sample lists around 150,000 clones; roughly 92% were seen once. Deletions cut 6 bases from V and 7 bases from J, with 6 bases between. The CDR3 has 11 residues. Germline values: CDR1 MGHDK, CDR2 SYGVNS. A word on this clone: Its antigen is unknown.

The rearrangement uses TRBV25-1 and TRBJ1-4; the D is unclear. The specimen comprised peripheral blood, sampled 28 days after the second AZD1222 dose. The sequence came from an adult who received the AZD1222 COVID-19 vaccine. In DNA form, the CDR3 reads TGTGCCAGCAGGGGGATTGAAAAACTGTTTTTT. As protein: CASRGIEKLFF.